Listed here are 19 T cell receptor beta chains from one sample, sequenced in a study of blood T cell repertoires in COVID-19. The assay was immunoSEQ multiplex PCR, and TCRdb's table has in-frame clones only and misses some. The sample includes about 220,000 clones, 80% to 85% of them seen just once. The sample taken for sequencing was peripheral blood. These receptors all stem from a man aged 25 to 45 with active or convalescent COVID-19.

The V gene is TRBV19, the J gene TRBJ2-7; tentative D call: TRBD1 (6 bases). The V gene's germline CDR1 is LNHDA and CDR2 SQIVND (reference sequence). The CDR3 is 15 residues long. Trimming left V 3 bases short and J 2 bases short, with 14 bases between. The CDR3 DNA is TGTGCCAGTAGTATCCTCAGGGGCCCTGCCTACGAGCAGTACTTC. Encoded protein: CASSILRGPAYEQYF.

This clone occurred once. The chain carries TRBV7-2 and TRBJ1-5; D gene ambiguous. The CDR3 totals 13 residues. Germline loops: CDR1 SGHTA, CDR2 FQGNSA. The V end lost 1 base, the J end lost 4 bases, and 5 bases lay between the germline ends. In DNA form, the CDR3 reads TGTGCCAGCAGCTTAGAACAGAATCAGCCCCAGCATTTT. Its protein product is CASSLEQNQPQHF.

V gene TRBV5-4 combines with J gene TRBJ2-7; TRBD2 matches 7 bases. The germline gives CDR1 SGHNT, CDR2 YYREEE (reference sequence). The V and J ends lost 4 bases and 5 bases, in that order; junction bases with no gene match: 6. CDR3 length: 13 amino acids. In nucleotides, the CDR3 is TGTGCCAGCAGCCGAGGGACTACCGACGAGCAGTACTTC. Translation: CASSRGTTDEQYF.

V gene TRBV18 combines with J gene TRBJ1-3; 9 nucleotides agree with TRBD1. CDR3 size: 16 residues. The germline V gene has CDR1 KGHSH and CDR2 LQKENI. Trimming took 5 bases from V and 0 from J; bases not matched to a gene: 5. CDR3 in DNA: TGTGCCAGCTCAACGACAGGGGGGAGCTCTGGAAACACCATATATTTT. This encodes CASSTTGGSSGNTIYF.

The rearrangement uses TRBV28 and TRBJ1-2; the D gene is possibly TRBD1 (6 bases). The CDR3 totals 14 residues. V was pared by 2 bases and J by 1 base, with 8 bases between. Per germline, CDR1 MDHEN and CDR2 SYDVKM. The CDR3 region is CASSLVGGNYGYTF. CDR3 sequence (DNA): TGTGCCAGCAGTTTAGTAGGGGGTAACTATGGCTACACCTTC.

On this clone itself: Within the sample, other DNA sequences also encode this same CDR3. The chain joins TRBV6-5 to TRBJ2-7; TRBD1 aligns across 7 bases. Losses at the gene ends were 0 bases for V and 2 bases for J; bases not matched to a gene: 4. The CDR3 length is 15 residues. Germline assignment: CDR1 MNHEY and CDR2 SVGAGI. The DNA of the CDR3 is TGTGCCAGCAGTTACTCTCACAGGGGCACCTACGAGCAGTACTTC. The encoded protein is CASSYSHRGTYEQYF.

This clone appeared once. The gene calls are TRBV28 and TRBJ1-1, with 8 bases identical to TRBD1. CDR3 length equals 16 residues. J lost 0 bases, V lost 8 bases, and 11 bases had no gene match. Looked up from germline, CDR1 is MDHEN and CDR2 is SYDVKM. The CDR3 loop reads CASPSSGTGMNTEAFF. The DNA of the CDR3 is TGTGCCAGCCCCTCCTCCGGGACAGGCATGAACACTGAAGCTTTCTTT. The variable domain in full, with the rest retrieved from reference TRBV28 and TRBJ1-1, is DVKVTQSSRYLVKRTGEKVFLECVQDMDHENMFWYRQDPGLGLRLIYFSYDVKMKEKGDIPEGYSVSREKKERFSLILESASTNQTSMYLCASPSSGTGMNTEAFFGQGTRLTVV.

In DNA form, the CDR3 reads TGTGCCAGCAGCTTGGCCGGGCGGGGGGAGGCCACTGAAGCTTTCTTT. Amino acids: CASSLAGRGEATEAFF. This chain uses TRBV5-4 with TRBJ1-1; a possible D gene is TRBD1 (5 bases). Germline CDR1 SGHNT, CDR2 YYREEE (reference sequence). The V end lost 0 bases, the J end lost 4 bases, and 16 bases lay between the germline ends. The CDR3 contains 16 residues.

The chain links TRBV11-1 to TRBJ1-2; D is possibly TRBD1 (6 bases). The V gene lost 4 bases and the J gene lost 1 base, with 10 bases spanning the gap. This CDR3 is 14 amino acids long. Germline V gene sequence: CDR1 SGHAT, CDR2 FQDESV (reference sequence). The CDR3 sequence: CASSSGGDNYGYTF. The CDR3 DNA reads TGTGCCAGCAGCTCGGGGGGCGATAACTATGGCTACACCTTC.

This chain joins TRBV18 and TRBJ2-1; TRBD1 is a possible D gene (6 bases). There are 17 residues in the CDR3. Trimming took off 6 bases at V and 5 bases at J, with 23 bases between the two ends. In germline, CDR1 is KGHSH, CDR2 LQKENI. CDR3 in amino acids: CASSIQSRVRTDNEQFF. In nucleotides, the CDR3 is TGTGCCAGCTCGATACAGTCGAGGGTAAGGACAGACAATGAGCAGTTCTTC.

This clone was seen just once. The chain combines TRBV27 with TRBJ1-1, with D perhaps matching TRBD1 (5 bases). Trimming cost V 8 bases and J 4 bases, with 17 bases left between them. Germline V gives CDR1 MNHEY, CDR2 SMNVEV (reference sequence). The CDR3 contains 14 residues. CDR3 sequence reads: CASHPRGRGTEAFF. The CDR3 DNA reads TGTGCCAGCCACCCACGGGGGAGAGGCACTGAAGCTTTCTTT.

Only one count was recorded for this clone. The chain links TRBV9 to TRBJ2-7; tentative D call: TRBD1 (6 bases). The CDR3 is 14 amino acids. V was trimmed by 4 bases and J by 0 bases, leaving 11 bases between them. The V gene's germline CDR1 is SGDLS and CDR2 YYNGEE. This CDR3 is CASSLGQASYEQYF. In DNA, the CDR3 is TGTGCCAGCAGCTTGGGACAAGCCTCCTACGAGCAGTACTTC.

V is TRBV6-1 and J is TRBJ2-1; D uncertain. Deletions cut 2 bases from V and 8 bases from J, with 10 bases between. Germline V gene data show CDR1 as MNHNS and CDR2 as SASEGT. This CDR3 region has 13 residues. For the CDR3, the DNA is TGTGCCAGCAGTGAACTCCTTTTCGATGAGCAGTTCTTC. Its translation is CASSELLFDEQFF.

This clone was recorded a few times. This chain joins TRBV13 and TRBJ2-7; 7 bases align to TRBD1. The CDR3 is made up of 14 amino acids. V lost 0 bases and J lost 6; bases outside the gene matches: 5. The germline CDR1 and CDR2 sequences are PRHDT and FYEKMQ (reference sequence). This CDR3 reads CASSLGTGVAEQYF. The DNA of the CDR3 is TGTGCCAGCAGCTTAGGAACAGGGGTGGCCGAGCAGTACTTC.

This clone was seen more than once but under ten times. The genes are TRBV6-5 and TRBJ2-6; possibly TRBD2 for D (6 bases). Deletions cut 6 bases from V and 0 bases from J, with 9 bases between. The CDR3 runs 15 residues. From germline, CDR1 is MNHEY and CDR2 SVGAGI. In DNA, the CDR3 is TGTGCCAGCAGGTCCGGGGGCTCTGGGGCCAACGTCCTGACTTTC. Protein: CASRSGGSGANVLTF.

The CDR3 is CASRLLAGDYNEQFF. As DNA, the CDR3 is TGTGCCAGCAGGTTGCTAGCGGGAGACTACAATGAGCAGTTCTTC. The V call is TRBV2, the J call TRBJ2-1; 10 bases line up with TRBD2. The V gene end was trimmed by 6 bases and the J gene end by 3 bases; junction bases not matched to a gene: 5. The germline V gene has CDR1 SNHLY and CDR2 FYNNEI. This CDR3 has 15 residues.

This sequence joins TRBV9 and TRBJ1-4; 8 positions agree with TRBD1. Germline values: CDR1 SGDLS, CDR2 YYNGEE. This CDR3 is 16 amino acids long. V was clipped by 4 bases and J by 6 bases; unmatched bases: 11. In DNA form, the CDR3 reads TGTGCCAGCAGCCTCCGGGACAGGCGGCCTCATGAAAAACTGTTTTTT. Translation gives CASSLRDRRPHEKLFF.

V and J are TRBV10-2 and TRBJ2-3; D might be TRBD2 (7 bases). Trimming pared 4 bases from V and 0 bases from J, leaving 11 bases between. CDR1 is WSHSY, CDR2 SAAADI, per germline. The CDR3 extends over 15 amino acids. CDR3 nucleotides: TGCGCCAGCAGTGGGCGGGGGCAAAGCACAGATACGCAGTATTTT. As protein: CASSGRGQSTDTQYF.

The rearrangement joins TRBV11-2 to TRBJ2-3; a weak D match, TRBD2 (6 bases). CDR1 SGHAT and CDR2 FQNNGV come from the germline V gene. Trimming cost V 4 bases and J 12 bases, with 20 bases left between them. The CDR3 is made up of 14 amino acids. The CDR3 DNA reads TGTGCCAGCAGCTCAACGGTAGGAGGGAGCAGACAGTATTTT. Its protein is CASSSTVGGSRQYF.